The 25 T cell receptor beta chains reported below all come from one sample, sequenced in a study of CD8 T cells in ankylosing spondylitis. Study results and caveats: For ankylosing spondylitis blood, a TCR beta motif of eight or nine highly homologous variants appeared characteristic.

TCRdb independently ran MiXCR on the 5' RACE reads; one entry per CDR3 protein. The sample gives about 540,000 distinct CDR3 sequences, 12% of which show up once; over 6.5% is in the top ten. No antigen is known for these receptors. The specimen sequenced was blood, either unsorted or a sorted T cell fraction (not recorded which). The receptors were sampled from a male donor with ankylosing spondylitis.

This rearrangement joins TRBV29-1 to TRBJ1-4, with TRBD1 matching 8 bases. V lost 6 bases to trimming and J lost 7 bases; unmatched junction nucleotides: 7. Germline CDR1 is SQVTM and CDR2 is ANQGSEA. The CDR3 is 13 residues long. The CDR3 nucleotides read TGCAGCGTCCTGGACAGGGATGTTGAAAAACTGTTTTTT. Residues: CSVLDRDVEKLFF.

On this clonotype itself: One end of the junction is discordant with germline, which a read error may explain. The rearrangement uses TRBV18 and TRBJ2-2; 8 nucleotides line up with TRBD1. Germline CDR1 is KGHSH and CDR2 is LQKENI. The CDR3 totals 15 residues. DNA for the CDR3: TGTGCCAGCTCAACCGGGACAGGCCTCACCGGGGAGCTGTTTTTC. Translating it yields CASSTGTGLTGELFF.

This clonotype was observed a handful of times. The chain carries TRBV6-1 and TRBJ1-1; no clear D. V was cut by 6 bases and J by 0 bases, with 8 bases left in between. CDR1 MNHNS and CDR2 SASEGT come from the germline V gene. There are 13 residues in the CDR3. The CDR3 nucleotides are TGTGCCAGCAGGAGAGAGTTGAACACTGAAGCTTTCTTT. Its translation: CASRRELNTEAFF.

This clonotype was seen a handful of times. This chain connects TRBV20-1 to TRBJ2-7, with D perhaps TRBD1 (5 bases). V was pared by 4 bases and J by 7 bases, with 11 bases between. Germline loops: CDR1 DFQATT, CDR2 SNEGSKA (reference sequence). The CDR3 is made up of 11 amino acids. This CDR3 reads CSAIGDREQYV. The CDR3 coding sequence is TGCAGTGCTATTGGAGACAGAGAGCAGTACGTC.

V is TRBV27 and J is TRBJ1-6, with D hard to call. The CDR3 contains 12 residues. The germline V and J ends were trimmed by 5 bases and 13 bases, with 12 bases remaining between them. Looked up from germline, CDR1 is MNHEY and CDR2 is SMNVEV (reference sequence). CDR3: CASSVLEGPLHF. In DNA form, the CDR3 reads TGTGCCAGCAGTGTCCTGGAAGGGCCCCTCCACTTT.

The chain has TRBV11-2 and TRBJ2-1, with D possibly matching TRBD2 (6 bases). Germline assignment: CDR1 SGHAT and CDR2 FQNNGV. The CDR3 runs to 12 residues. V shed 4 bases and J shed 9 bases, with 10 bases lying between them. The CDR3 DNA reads TGTGCCAGCAGCTCCTTGGGACTTGAGCAGTTCTTC. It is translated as CASSSLGLEQFF.

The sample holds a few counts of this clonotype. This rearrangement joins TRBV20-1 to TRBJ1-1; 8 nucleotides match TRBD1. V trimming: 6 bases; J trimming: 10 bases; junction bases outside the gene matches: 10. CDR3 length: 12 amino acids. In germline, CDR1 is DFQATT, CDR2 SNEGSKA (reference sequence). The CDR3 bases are TGCAGTGCCGTGGACAGGGTGCAGGGAGCTTTCTTT. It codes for CSAVDRVQGAFF.

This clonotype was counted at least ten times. The CDR3 loop reads CSAPPWTSGRGSDTQYF. As DNA, the CDR3 is TGCAGTGCTCCCCCGTGGACTAGCGGGAGAGGTTCAGATACGCAGTATTTT. The chain uses TRBV20-1 and TRBJ2-3, with TRBD2 matching over 13 bases. V gave up 5 bases and J gave up 4 bases; unmatched junction bases: 12. CDR1 is DFQATT, CDR2 SNEGSKA, per germline (reference sequence). The CDR3 totals 17 residues.

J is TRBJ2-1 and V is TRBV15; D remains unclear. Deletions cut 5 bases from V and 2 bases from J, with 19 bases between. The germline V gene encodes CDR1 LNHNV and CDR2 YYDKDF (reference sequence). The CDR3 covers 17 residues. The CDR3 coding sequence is TGTGCCACCAGCCTTCTCGGGCCCCAACGCCCCTACAATGAGCAGTTCTTC. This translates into CATSLLGPQRPYNEQFF.

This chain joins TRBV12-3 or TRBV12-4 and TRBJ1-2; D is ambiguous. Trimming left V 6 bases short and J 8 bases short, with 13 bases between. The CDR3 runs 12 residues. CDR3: CASSPGVIGYTF. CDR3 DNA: TGTGCCAGCAGCCCGGGAGTGATCGGCTACACCTTC.

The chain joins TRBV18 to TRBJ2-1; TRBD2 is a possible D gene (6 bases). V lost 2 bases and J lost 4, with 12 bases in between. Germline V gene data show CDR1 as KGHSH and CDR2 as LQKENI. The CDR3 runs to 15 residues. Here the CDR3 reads CASSPRRGTYNEQFF. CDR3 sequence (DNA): TGTGCCAGCTCACCAAGGCGGGGCACTTACAATGAGCAGTTCTTC.

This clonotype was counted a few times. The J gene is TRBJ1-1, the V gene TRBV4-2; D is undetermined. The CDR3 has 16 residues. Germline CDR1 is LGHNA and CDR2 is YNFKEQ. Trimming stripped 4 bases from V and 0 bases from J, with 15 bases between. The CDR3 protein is CASSPGWIAMNTEAFF. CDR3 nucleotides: TGTGCCAGCAGCCCAGGTTGGATTGCCATGAACACTGAAGCTTTCTTT.

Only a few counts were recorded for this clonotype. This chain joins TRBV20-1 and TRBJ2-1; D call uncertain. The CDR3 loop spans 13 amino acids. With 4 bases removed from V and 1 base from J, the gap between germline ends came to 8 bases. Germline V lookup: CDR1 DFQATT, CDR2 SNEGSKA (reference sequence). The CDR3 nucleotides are TGCAGTGCTATCCCCGGATCCTACAATGAGCAGTTCTTC. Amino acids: CSAIPGSYNEQFF.

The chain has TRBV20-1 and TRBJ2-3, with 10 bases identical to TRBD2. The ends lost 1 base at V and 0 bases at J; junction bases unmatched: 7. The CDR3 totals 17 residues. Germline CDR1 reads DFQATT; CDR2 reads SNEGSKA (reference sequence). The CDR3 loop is CSARGLAGYPSTDTQYF. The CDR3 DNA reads TGCAGTGCTAGAGGACTAGCGGGCTATCCTAGCACAGATACGCAGTATTTT.

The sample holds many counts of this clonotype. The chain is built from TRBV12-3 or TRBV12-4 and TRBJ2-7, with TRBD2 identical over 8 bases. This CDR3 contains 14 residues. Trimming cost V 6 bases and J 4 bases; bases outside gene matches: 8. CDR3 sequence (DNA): TGTGCCAGCAGCCCTAGCGGGTCCCTTTACGAGCAGTACTTC. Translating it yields CASSPSGSLYEQYF.

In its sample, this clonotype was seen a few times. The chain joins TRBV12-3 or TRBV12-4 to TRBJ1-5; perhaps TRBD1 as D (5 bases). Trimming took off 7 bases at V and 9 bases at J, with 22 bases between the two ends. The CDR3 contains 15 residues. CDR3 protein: CASTLGAGDLRPQHF. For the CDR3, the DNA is TGTGCCAGCACCTTAGGGGCCGGGGACCTAAGGCCCCAGCATTTT.

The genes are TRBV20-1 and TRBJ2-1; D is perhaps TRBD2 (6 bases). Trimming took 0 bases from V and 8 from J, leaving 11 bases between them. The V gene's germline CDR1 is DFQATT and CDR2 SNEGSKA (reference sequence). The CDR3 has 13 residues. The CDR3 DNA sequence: TGCAGTGCTAGAGACCTTCCGGGAGATGAGCAGTTCTTC. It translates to CSARDLPGDEQFF.

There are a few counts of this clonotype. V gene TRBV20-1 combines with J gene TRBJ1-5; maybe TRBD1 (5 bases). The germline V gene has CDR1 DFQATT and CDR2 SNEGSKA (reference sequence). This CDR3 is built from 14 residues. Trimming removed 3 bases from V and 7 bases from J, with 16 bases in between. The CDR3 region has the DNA TGCAGTGCTAGTTTCTCAGGGAGGGGACAGCCCCAGCATTTT. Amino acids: CSASFSGRGQPQHF.

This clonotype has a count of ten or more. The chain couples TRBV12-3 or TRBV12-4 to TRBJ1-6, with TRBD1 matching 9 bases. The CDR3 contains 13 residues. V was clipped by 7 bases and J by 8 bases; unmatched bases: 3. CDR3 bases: TGTGCCAGCACACGACAGGGGGATTCACCCCTCCACTTT. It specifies CASTRQGDSPLHF.

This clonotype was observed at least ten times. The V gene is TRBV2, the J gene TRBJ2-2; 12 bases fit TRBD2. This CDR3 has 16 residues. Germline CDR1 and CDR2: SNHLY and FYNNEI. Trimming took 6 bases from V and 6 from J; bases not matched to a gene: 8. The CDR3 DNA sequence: TGTGCCAGCAGCTACACTAGCGGGAGGACGTCCGGGGAGCTGTTTTTT. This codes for CASSYTSGRTSGELFF.

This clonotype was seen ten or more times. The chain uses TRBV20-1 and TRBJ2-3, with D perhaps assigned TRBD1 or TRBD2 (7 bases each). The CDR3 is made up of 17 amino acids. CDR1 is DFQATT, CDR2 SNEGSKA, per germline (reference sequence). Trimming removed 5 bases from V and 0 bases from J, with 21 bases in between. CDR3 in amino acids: CSAFPGGGPISTDTQYF. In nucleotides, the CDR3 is TGCAGTGCTTTCCCAGGGGGAGGGCCTATCAGCACAGATACGCAGTATTTT.

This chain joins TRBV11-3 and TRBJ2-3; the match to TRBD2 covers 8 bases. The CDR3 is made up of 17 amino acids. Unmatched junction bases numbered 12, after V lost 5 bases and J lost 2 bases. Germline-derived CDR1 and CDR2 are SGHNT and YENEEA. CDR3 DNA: TGTGCCAGCAGCCCCCGCGGACTAGCTGCAACCACAGATACGCAGTATTTT. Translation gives CASSPRGLAATTDTQYF.

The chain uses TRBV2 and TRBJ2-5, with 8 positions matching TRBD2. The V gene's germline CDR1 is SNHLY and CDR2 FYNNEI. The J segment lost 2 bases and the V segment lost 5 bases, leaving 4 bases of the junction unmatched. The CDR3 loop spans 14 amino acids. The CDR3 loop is CASSQTSVQETQYF. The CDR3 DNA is TGTGCCAGCAGTCAGACTAGCGTACAAGAGACCCAGTACTTC. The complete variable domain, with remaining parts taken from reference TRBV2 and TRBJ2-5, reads EPEVTQTPSHQVTQMGQEVILRCVPISNHLYFYWYRQILGQKVEFLVSFYNNEISEKSEIFDDQFSVERPDGSNFTLKIRSTKLEDSAMYFCASSQTSVQETQYFGPGTRLLVL.

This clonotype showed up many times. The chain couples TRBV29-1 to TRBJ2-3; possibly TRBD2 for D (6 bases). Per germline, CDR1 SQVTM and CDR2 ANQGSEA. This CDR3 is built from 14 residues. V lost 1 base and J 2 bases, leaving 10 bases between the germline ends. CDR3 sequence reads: CSVEGGAPTDTQYF. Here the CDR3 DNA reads TGCAGCGTTGAAGGCGGGGCCCCCACAGATACGCAGTATTTT.

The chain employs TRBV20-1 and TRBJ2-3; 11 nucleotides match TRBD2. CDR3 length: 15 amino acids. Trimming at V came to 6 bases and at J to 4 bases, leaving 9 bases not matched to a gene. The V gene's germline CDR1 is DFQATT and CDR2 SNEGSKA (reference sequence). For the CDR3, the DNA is TGCAGTGCCCCTCCACTAGCGGGAGAGCCAGATACGCAGTATTTT. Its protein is CSAPPLAGEPDTQYF.